The 14 T cell receptor beta chains below come from one sample, sequenced in a study of T cells in localized non-small cell lung cancer. Sequencing was performed with immunoSEQ multiplex PCR; in TCRdb, only in-frame clones are kept and a portion is missing. This table holds about 76,000 clones, roughly 83% found once. The source material was peripheral blood, sampled before any cancer treatment. The origin of the receptors is a female donor older than 55 with stage I lung adenocarcinoma.

The chain couples TRBV2 to TRBJ2-1, with D tentatively TRBD1 (5 bases). CDR3 length equals 12 residues. Trimming took off 6 bases at V and 6 bases at J, with 9 bases between the two ends. Germline V gene data show CDR1 as SNHLY and CDR2 as FYNNEI. The CDR3 loop reads CASRADSNEQFF. CDR3 DNA sequence: TGTGCCAGCAGGGCCGACAGCAATGAGCAGTTCTTC.

The chain has TRBV4-2 and TRBJ1-6; D is perhaps TRBD1 (6 bases). The V end lost 1 base, the J end lost 7 bases, and 14 bases lay between the germline ends. This CDR3 region has 16 residues. In germline, CDR1 is LGHNA, CDR2 YNFKEQ. CDR3 sequence reads: CASSQGPGEVNSPLHF. The CDR3 DNA sequence: TGTGCCAGCAGCCAAGGCCCAGGGGAGGTGAATTCACCCCTCCACTTT.

The chain joins TRBV20-1 to TRBJ1-2, with D unresolved. Trimming removed 3 bases from V and 8 bases from J, with 10 bases in between. The CDR3 runs to 11 residues. CDR1 is DFQATT, CDR2 SNEGSKA, per germline (reference sequence). In nucleotides, the CDR3 is TGCAGTGCTAGTTATATTCGAGGCTACACCTTC. Encoded protein: CSASYIRGYTF.

CDR3 protein: CASSQVGGPPENEQFF. CDR3 in DNA: TGCGCCAGCAGCCAAGTTGGAGGGCCGCCGGAGAATGAGCAGTTCTTC. The rearrangement joins TRBV4-3 to TRBJ2-1; weak D call: TRBD2 (6 bases). Germline CDR1 LGHNA, CDR2 YSLEER. V lost 1 base, J lost 7 bases, and 17 bases lay in between. There are 16 residues in the CDR3.

The rearrangement uses TRBV29-1 and TRBJ1-5; 7 bases match TRBD1. Germline lookup yields CDR1 SQVTM and CDR2 ANQGSEA. After removal of 6 bases from V and 6 bases from J, the junction contained 8 bases not matched to a gene. There are 13 residues in the CDR3. The DNA for the CDR3 is TGCAGCGTCCGTGGACAGGTGGGTCAGCCCCAGCATTTT. Residues: CSVRGQVGQPQHF. Combining the CDR3 with reference TRBV29-1 and TRBJ1-5 gives the whole variable domain SAVISQKPSRDICQRGTSLTIQCQVDSQVTMMFWYRQQPGQSLTLIATANQGSEATYESGFVIDKFPISRPNLTFSTLTVSNMSPEDSSIYLCSVRGQVGQPQHFGDGTRLSIL.

The rearrangement uses TRBV7-6 and TRBJ1-3; D remains ambiguous. The germline V gene has CDR1 SGHVS and CDR2 FNYEAQ. Trimming took off 5 bases at V and 4 bases at J, with 9 bases between the two ends. The CDR3 spans 13 residues. The CDR3 coding sequence is TGTGCCAGCAGCCAGGCGAAAGGAAACACCATATATTTT. It is translated as CASSQAKGNTIYF.

This clone was counted only a few times. This chain uses TRBV9 with TRBJ1-2; D unresolved. Germline V gene lookup returns CDR1 SGDLS and CDR2 YYNGEE. This CDR3 region has 12 residues. The V end lost 0 bases, the J end lost 5 bases, and 5 bases lay between the germline ends. CDR3 DNA: TGTGCCAGCAGCGTAGGCCCTTATGGCTACACCTTC. Residues: CASSVGPYGYTF.

The rearrangement uses TRBV7-2 and TRBJ2-1; TRBD2 aligns across 10 bases. This CDR3 has 19 amino acids. Germline CDR1 reads SGHTA; CDR2 reads FQGNSA. V shed 4 bases and J 7 bases; nucleotides not matched to a gene: 19. This CDR3 is CASSSGASGRDWWRNEQFF. The CDR3 nucleotides are TGTGCCAGCAGCTCGGGGGCGAGCGGGAGGGATTGGTGGAGGAATGAGCAGTTCTTC.

The chain recombines TRBV28 with TRBJ2-7, with a tentative D call TRBD1 (6 bases). From germline, CDR1 is MDHEN and CDR2 SYDVKM. This CDR3 is 14 amino acids long. V was cut by 6 bases and J by 4 bases, with 16 bases left in between. For the CDR3, the DNA is TGTGCCAGCAGCTGGACAGCCTTAGGGTACGAGCAGTACTTC. Translated: CASSWTALGYEQYF.

The chain combines TRBV20-1 with TRBJ2-7; D not resolved. Germline V gene data show CDR1 as DFQATT and CDR2 as SNEGSKA (reference sequence). CDR3 length: 11 residues. V shed 5 bases and J shed 7 bases, with 12 bases lying between them. Written as DNA, the CDR3 is TGCAGTGCTGCTTCGATCGGAGAGCAGTACTTC. Translation: CSAASIGEQYF.

The chain links TRBV6-1 to TRBJ2-7, with 11 bases that match TRBD1. In germline, CDR1 is MNHNS, CDR2 SASEGT. The CDR3 sequence is 14 residues long. The V segment lost 6 bases and the J segment 6 bases; nucleotides outside the gene matches: 7. The CDR3 DNA reads as TGTGCCAGCAGGGGGACAGGGGGAATCGCCGAGCAGTACTTC. Protein sequence: CASRGTGGIAEQYF.

The V and J genes are TRBV7-2 and TRBJ1-2; 7 bases agree with TRBD1. Germline V gene sequence: CDR1 SGHTA, CDR2 FQGNSA. The J segment lost 6 bases and the V segment lost 0 bases, leaving 7 bases of the junction unmatched. The CDR3 extends over 15 amino acids. The CDR3 reads CASSLAGGTADGYTF. The CDR3 coding sequence is TGTGCCAGCAGCTTAGCGGGCGGGACAGCAGATGGCTACACCTTC.

The genes are TRBV4-2 and TRBJ2-1; tentatively, D is TRBD1 or TRBD2 (5 bases each). The CDR3 runs 14 residues. Germline V gives CDR1 LGHNA, CDR2 YNFKEQ. Trimming took 1 base from V and 1 from J, leaving 5 bases between them. CDR3 amino acids: CASSQGGSYNEQFF. Here the CDR3 DNA reads TGTGCCAGCAGCCAAGGGGGGTCCTACAATGAGCAGTTCTTC.

The chain is built from TRBV7-9 and TRBJ2-3; the D is unclear. The length of the CDR3 is 12 residues. Per germline, CDR1 SEHNR and CDR2 FQNEAQ (reference sequence). V lost 3 bases to trimming and J lost 6 bases, with 7 bases between them. The CDR3 sequence: CASSFLKDTQYF. The CDR3 DNA is TGTGCCAGCAGCTTTTTGAAGGATACGCAGTATTTT.